The 15 T cell receptor beta chains below all came from one sample that was sequenced in a study of T cells in tumors after PD-1 blockade. Assay used: immunoSEQ multiplex PCR; TCRdb lists only in-frame clones, some missing. In the table there are more than 50,000 clones, approximately 74% of which are singletons. The sequenced sample was PBMCs, obtained after anti-PD-1 treatment. The receptors originated from a human donor with basal cell carcinoma.

The chain recombines TRBV6-2 or TRBV6-3 with TRBJ1-2; no clear D. CDR1 is MNHEY, CDR2 SVGEGT, per germline. V was clipped by 2 bases and J by 2 bases, with 6 bases between them. There are 13 residues in the CDR3. DNA for the CDR3: TGTGCCAGCAGTTACGGAAGAAACTATGGCTACACCTTC. Its translation: CASSYGRNYGYTF.

V gene TRBV11-3 combines with J gene TRBJ2-2; no clear D gene. Germline-derived CDR1 and CDR2 are SGHNT and YENEEA. The CDR3 sequence is 13 residues long. V was trimmed by 3 bases and J by 7 bases, leaving 9 bases between them. In DNA, the CDR3 is TGTGCCAGCAGCTTTTTAACGAACGGGGAGCTGTTTTTT. Its protein is CASSFLTNGELFF.

The rearrangement links TRBV18 to TRBJ1-1; D uncertain. The CDR3 contains 13 residues. The germline V and J ends were trimmed by 5 bases and 3 bases, with 10 bases remaining between them. Germline assignment: CDR1 KGHSH and CDR2 LQKENI. The DNA of the CDR3 is TGTGCCAGCTCATCTTCAGAGGACACTGAAGCTTTCTTT. Translated: CASSSSEDTEAFF.

The chain uses TRBV7-8 and TRBJ1-5; D gene ambiguous. Trimming stripped 8 bases from V and 6 bases from J, with 2 bases between. Germline loops: CDR1 SGHVS, CDR2 FQNEAQ. This CDR3 region has 9 residues. The DNA for the CDR3 is TGTGCCAGCGGTCAGCCCCAGCATTTT. Encoded protein: CASGQPQHF. The variable domain in full, with the rest retrieved from reference TRBV7-8 and TRBJ1-5, is GAGVSQSPRYKVAKRGQDVALRCDPISGHVSLFWYQQALGQGPEFLTYFQNEAQLDKSGLPSDRFFAERPEGSVSTLKIQRTQQEDSAVYLCASGQPQHFGDGTRLSIL.

CDR3 sequence reads: CASSLLAGSDTQYF. The CDR3 DNA sequence: TGTGCCAGCAGCTTACTAGCGGGGAGTGATACGCAGTATTTT. V is TRBV11-3 and J is TRBJ2-3, with 9 positions matching TRBD2. V shed 2 bases, J shed 6 bases, and the junction held 3 bases outside the gene matches. From germline, CDR1 is SGHNT and CDR2 YENEEA. This CDR3 is 14 amino acids long.

The J gene is TRBJ2-7, the V gene TRBV15; 8 nucleotides match TRBD1. CDR1 LNHNV and CDR2 YYDKDF come from the germline V gene (reference sequence). V lost 2 bases to trimming and J lost 3 bases; unmatched junction nucleotides: 6. The CDR3 loop spans 15 amino acids. CDR3 in amino acids: CATSRSAGTGYEQYF. The DNA of the CDR3 is TGTGCCACCAGCAGATCTGCCGGGACAGGCTACGAGCAGTACTTC.

V and J are TRBV2 and TRBJ2-3, with 10 bases identical to TRBD1. This CDR3 is built from 14 residues. From germline, CDR1 is SNHLY and CDR2 FYNNEI. V dropped 7 bases and J dropped 4; count of bases not matched to a gene: 5. The CDR3, as DNA: TGTGCCAGCACCACAGGGACAGGGGCAGATACGCAGTATTTT. This encodes CASTTGTGADTQYF.

This clone is a singleton in its sample. J is TRBJ1-2 and V is TRBV7-2; tentatively, D is TRBD1 (5 bases). The CDR3 consists of 15 residues. Trimming removed 2 bases from V and 3 bases from J, with 13 bases in between. Looked up from germline, CDR1 is SGHTA and CDR2 is FQGNSA. CDR3 loop: CASSLSGAKYYGYTF. The CDR3 DNA sequence: TGTGCCAGCAGCTTATCCGGGGCGAAGTACTATGGCTACACCTTC.

The chain is built from TRBV29-1 and TRBJ1-1, with D possibly TRBD1 on 5 matching bases. The CDR3 extends over 14 amino acids. V was pared by 5 bases and J by 5 bases, with 18 bases between. CDR1 is SQVTM, CDR2 ANQGSEA, per germline. CDR3 protein: CSVQWDGGGTEAFF. CDR3 nucleotide sequence: TGCAGCGTTCAATGGGATGGGGGGGGTACTGAAGCTTTCTTT.

CDR3 sequence (DNA): TGTGCCAGCAGCTTAGCACTGACGTCTAATAATCAGCCCCAGCATTTT. Amino acid sequence: CASSLALTSNNQPQHF. V is TRBV11-3 and J is TRBJ1-5; D uncertain. Deletions cut 1 base from V and 4 bases from J, with 14 bases between. Germline lookup yields CDR1 SGHNT and CDR2 YENEEA. This CDR3 has 16 residues.

The chain employs TRBV7-9 and TRBJ2-2; D is unclear. Between the trimmed V and J ends, which lost 3 bases and 5 bases, there was a span of 4 bases. This CDR3 is built from 12 residues. Germline lookup yields CDR1 SEHNR and CDR2 FQNEAQ (reference sequence). The CDR3 loop reads CASSLRTGELFF. The CDR3 DNA is TGTGCCAGCAGCTTGAGGACCGGGGAGCTGTTTTTT.

The CDR3 protein is CASSSNLLQGVLNTQYF. The CDR3 DNA follows: TGTGCCAGTAGTAGCAACCTGCTCCAGGGGGTTTTGAATACGCAGTATTTT. This rearrangement joins TRBV19 to TRBJ2-3; 7 bases map to TRBD1. Trimming cost V 4 bases and J 7 bases; bases outside gene matches: 17. CDR3 size: 17 residues. Germline CDR1 is LNHDA and CDR2 is SQIVND (reference sequence).

The chain employs TRBV7-9 and TRBJ1-2, with D possibly being TRBD1 (5 bases). The CDR3 is 12 amino acids. Germline V gives CDR1 SEHNR, CDR2 FQNEAQ (reference sequence). The ends were cut back, 1 base at V and 8 bases at J, with 8 bases in the middle. CDR3 in DNA: TGTGCCAGCAGCTTAGGCGGGGGAGGCTACACCTTC. As protein: CASSLGGGGYTF.

This chain connects TRBV28 to TRBJ1-4, with no clear D. Germline assignment: CDR1 MDHEN and CDR2 SYDVKM. The CDR3 consists of 15 residues. V lost 6 bases and J 0 bases, leaving 11 bases between the germline ends. In DNA, the CDR3 is TGTGCCAGCAGCCCCCGGGGTTCAACTAATGAAAAACTGTTTTTT. It yields the protein CASSPRGSTNEKLFF. The variable domain in full, completed from reference TRBV28 and TRBJ1-4, reads DVKVTQSSRYLVKRTGEKVFLECVQDMDHENMFWYRQDPGLGLRLIYFSYDVKMKEKGDIPEGYSVSREKKERFSLILESASTNQTSMYLCASSPRGSTNEKLFFGSGTQLSVL.

The chain links TRBV6-5 to TRBJ2-7; D possibly corresponds to TRBD1 (6 bases). CDR1 is MNHEY, CDR2 SVGAGI, per germline. This CDR3 is built from 13 residues. The ends were cut back, 6 bases at V and 5 bases at J, with 14 bases in the middle. The CDR3 nucleotides are TGTGCCAGCAGGGAGGCAGGGGTCCACGAGCAGTACTTC. Translation gives CASREAGVHEQYF.